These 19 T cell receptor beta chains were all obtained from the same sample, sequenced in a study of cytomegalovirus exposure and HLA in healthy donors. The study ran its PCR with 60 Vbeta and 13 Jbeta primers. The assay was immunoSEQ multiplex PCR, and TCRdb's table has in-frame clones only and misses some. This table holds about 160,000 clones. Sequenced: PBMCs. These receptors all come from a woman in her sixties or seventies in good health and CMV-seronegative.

The CDR3 DNA sequence: TGTGCCAGCAGCAATGCAGGGGGTCTGAGGCAGTTCTTC. It codes for CASSNAGGLRQFF. The rearrangement joins TRBV11-2 to TRBJ2-1, with 7 bases fitting TRBD1. The trim removed 5 bases at V and 12 bases at J, leaving 10 bases unmatched. The germline CDR1 and CDR2 sequences are SGHAT and FQNNGV. The CDR3 covers 13 residues.

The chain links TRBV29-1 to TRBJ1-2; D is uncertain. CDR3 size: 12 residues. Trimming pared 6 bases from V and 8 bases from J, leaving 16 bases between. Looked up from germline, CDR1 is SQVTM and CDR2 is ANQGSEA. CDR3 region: CSVESGYEGYTF. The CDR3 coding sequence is TGCAGCGTCGAGTCGGGGTATGAGGGCTACACCTTC.

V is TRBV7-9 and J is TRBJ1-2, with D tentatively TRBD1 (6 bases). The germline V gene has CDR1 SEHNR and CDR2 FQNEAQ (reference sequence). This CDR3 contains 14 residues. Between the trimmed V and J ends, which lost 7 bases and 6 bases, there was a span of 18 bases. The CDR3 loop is CASIRQGSLNGYTF. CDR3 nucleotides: TGTGCCAGCATCCGCCAGGGGTCTCTGAATGGCTACACCTTC.

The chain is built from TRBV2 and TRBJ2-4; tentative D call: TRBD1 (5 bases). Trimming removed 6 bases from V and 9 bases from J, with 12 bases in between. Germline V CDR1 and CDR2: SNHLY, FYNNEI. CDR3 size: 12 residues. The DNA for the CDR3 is TGTGCCAGCAGATTTGACAGACCCATTCAGTACTTC. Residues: CASRFDRPIQYF.

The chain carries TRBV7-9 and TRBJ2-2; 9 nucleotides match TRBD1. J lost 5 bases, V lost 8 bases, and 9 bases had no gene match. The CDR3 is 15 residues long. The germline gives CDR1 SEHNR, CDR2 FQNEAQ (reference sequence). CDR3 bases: TGTGCCAGCCCCTGGCGGACAGGGGTGACCGGGGAGCTGTTTTTT. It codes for CASPWRTGVTGELFF.

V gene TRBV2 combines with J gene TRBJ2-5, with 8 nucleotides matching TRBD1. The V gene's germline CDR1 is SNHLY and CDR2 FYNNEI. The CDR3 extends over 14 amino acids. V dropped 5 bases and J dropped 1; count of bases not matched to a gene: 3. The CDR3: CASSYDRGQETQYF. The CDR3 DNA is TGTGCCAGCAGTTACGACAGGGGCCAAGAGACCCAGTACTTC.

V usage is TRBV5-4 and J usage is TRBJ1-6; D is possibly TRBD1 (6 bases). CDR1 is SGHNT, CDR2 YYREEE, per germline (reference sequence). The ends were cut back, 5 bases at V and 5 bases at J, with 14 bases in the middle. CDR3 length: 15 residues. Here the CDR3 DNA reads TGTGCCAGCAGGGCGTCCGGACAGCATAATTCACCCCTCCACTTT. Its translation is CASRASGQHNSPLHF.

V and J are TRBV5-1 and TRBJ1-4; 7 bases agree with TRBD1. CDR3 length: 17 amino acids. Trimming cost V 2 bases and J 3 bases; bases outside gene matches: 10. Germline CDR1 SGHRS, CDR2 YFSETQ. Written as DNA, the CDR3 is TGCGCCAGCAGCTTCAGCCCCTGGGACAGCGCTAATGAAAAACTGTTTTTT. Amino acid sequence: CASSFSPWDSANEKLFF.

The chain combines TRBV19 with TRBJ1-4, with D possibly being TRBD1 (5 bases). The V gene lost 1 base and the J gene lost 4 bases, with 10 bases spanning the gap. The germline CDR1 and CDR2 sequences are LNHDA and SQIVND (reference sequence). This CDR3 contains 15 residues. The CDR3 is CASSIGQLDNEKLFF. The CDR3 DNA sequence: TGTGCCAGTAGTATAGGACAGCTGGATAATGAAAAACTGTTTTTT.

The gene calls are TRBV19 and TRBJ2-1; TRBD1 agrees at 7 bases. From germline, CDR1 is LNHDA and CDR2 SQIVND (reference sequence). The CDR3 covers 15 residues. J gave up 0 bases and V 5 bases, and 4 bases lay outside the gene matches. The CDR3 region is CASSAQGSSYNEQFF. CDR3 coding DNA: TGTGCCAGTAGTGCACAGGGGAGCTCCTACAATGAGCAGTTCTTC.

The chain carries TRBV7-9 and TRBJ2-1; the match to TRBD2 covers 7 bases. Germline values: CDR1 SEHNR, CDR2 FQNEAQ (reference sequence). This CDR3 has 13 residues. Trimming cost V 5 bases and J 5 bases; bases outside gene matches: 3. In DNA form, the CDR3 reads TGTGCCAGCAGCGGGAGGGCCCACAATGAGCAGTTCTTC. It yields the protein CASSGRAHNEQFF. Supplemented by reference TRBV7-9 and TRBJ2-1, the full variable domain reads DTGVSQNPRHKITKRGQNVTFRCDPISEHNRLYWYRQTLGQGPEFLTYFQNEAQLEKSRLLSDRFSAERPKGSFSTLEIQRTEQGDSAMYLCASSGRAHNEQFFGPGTRLTVL.

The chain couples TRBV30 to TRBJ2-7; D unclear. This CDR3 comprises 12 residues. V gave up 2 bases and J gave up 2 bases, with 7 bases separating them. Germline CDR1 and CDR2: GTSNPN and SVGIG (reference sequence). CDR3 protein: CAWSPVPYEQYF. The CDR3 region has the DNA TGTGCCTGGAGTCCCGTTCCCTACGAGCAGTACTTC.

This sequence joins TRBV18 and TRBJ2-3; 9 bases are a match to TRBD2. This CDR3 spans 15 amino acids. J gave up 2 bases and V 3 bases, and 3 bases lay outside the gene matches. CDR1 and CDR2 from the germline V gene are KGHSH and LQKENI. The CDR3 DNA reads TGTGCCAGCTCACCTACTAGCGGGTCCACAGATACGCAGTATTTT. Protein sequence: CASSPTSGSTDTQYF.

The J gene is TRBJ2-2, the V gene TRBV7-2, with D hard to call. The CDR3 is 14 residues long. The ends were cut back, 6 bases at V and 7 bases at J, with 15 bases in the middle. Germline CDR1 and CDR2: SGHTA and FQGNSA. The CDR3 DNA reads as TGTGCCAGCAGGAGTCATGACTTTTACGGGGAGCTGTTTTTT. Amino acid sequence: CASRSHDFYGELFF. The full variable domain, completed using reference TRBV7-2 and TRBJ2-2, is GAGVSQSPSNKVTEKGKDVELRCDPISGHTALYWYRQSLGQGLEFLIYFQGNSAPDKSGLPSDRFSAERTGGSVSTLTIQRTQQEDSAVYLCASRSHDFYGELFFGEGSRLTVL.

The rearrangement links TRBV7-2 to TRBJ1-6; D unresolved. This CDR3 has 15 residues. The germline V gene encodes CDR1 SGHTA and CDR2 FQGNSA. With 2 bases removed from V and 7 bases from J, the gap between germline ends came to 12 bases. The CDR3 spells CASSLTAAGNSPLHF. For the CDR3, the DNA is TGTGCCAGCAGCTTAACCGCGGCGGGAAATTCACCCCTCCACTTT. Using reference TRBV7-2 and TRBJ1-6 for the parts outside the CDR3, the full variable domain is GAGVSQSPSNKVTEKGKDVELRCDPISGHTALYWYRQSLGQGLEFLIYFQGNSAPDKSGLPSDRFSAERTGGSVSTLTIQRTQQEDSAVYLCASSLTAAGNSPLHFGNGTRLTVT.

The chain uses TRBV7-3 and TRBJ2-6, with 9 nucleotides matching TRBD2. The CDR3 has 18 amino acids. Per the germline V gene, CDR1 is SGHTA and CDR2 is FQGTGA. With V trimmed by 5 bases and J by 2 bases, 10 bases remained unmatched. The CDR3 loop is CASSIWGQRGAGANVLTF. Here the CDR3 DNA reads TGTGCCAGCAGCATATGGGGACAGCGGGGGGCTGGGGCCAACGTCCTGACTTTC.

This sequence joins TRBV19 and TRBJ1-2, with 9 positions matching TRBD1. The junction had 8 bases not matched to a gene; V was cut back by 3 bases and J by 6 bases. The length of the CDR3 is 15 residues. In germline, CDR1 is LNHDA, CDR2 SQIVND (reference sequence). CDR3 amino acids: CASSMRRQGVDGYTF. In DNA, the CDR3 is TGTGCCAGTAGTATGAGACGACAGGGGGTTGATGGCTACACCTTC. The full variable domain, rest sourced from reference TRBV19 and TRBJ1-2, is DGGITQSPKYLFRKEGQNVTLSCEQNLNHDAMYWYRQDPGQGLRLIYYSQIVNDFQKGDIAEGYSVSREKKESFPLTVTSAQKNPTAFYLCASSMRRQGVDGYTFGSGTRLTVV.

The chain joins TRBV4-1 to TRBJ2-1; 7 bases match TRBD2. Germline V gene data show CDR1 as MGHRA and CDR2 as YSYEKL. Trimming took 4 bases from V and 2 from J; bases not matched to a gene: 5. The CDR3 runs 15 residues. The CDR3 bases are TGCGCCAGCAGCCCGGGAGGAGGGGCCTACAATGAGCAGTTCTTC. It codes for CASSPGGGAYNEQFF.

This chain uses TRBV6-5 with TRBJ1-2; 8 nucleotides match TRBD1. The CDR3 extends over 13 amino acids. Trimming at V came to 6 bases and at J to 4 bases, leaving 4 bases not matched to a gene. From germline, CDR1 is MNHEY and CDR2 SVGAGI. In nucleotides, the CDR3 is TGTGCCAGCAGGTCGACAGGGGTCTATGGCTACACCTTC. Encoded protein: CASRSTGVYGYTF.